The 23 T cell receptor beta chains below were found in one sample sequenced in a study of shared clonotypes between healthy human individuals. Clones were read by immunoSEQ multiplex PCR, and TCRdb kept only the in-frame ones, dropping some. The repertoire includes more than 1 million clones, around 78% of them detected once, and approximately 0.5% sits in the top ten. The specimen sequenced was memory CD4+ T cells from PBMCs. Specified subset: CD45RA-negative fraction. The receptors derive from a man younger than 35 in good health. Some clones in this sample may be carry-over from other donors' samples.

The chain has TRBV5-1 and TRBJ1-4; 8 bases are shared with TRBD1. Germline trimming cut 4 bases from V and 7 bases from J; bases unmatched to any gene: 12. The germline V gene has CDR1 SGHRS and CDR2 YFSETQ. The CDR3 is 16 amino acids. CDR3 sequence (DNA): TGCGCCAGCAGCAAACAGGGGGTCGGGGTAGGTGAAAAACTGTTTTTT. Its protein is CASSKQGVGVGEKLFF.

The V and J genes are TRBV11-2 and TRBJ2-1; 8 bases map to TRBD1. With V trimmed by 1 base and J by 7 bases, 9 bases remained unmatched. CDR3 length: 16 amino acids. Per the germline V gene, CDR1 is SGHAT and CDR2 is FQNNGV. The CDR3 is CASSLGLGQGENEQFF. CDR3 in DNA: TGTGCCAGCAGCTTAGGTCTAGGACAGGGTGAAAATGAGCAGTTCTTC.

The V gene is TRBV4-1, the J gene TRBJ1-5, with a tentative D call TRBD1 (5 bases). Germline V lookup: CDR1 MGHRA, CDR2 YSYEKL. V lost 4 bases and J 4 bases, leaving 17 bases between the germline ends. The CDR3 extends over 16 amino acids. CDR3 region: CASSPAVTGGNQPQHF. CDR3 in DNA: TGCGCCAGCAGCCCAGCGGTTACAGGAGGAAATCAGCCCCAGCATTTT.

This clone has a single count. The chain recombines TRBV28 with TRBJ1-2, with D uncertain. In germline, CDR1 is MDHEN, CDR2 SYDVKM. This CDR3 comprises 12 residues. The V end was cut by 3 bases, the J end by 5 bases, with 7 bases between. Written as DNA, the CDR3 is TGTGCCAGCAGTTTGCAAGTATATGGCTACACCTTC. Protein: CASSLQVYGYTF.

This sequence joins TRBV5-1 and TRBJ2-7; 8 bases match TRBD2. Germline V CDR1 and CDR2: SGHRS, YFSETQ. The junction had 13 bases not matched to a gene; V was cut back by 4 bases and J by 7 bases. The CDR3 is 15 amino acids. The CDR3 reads CASSPYTSGNREQYF. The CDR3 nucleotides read TGCGCCAGCAGCCCCTATACTAGCGGAAACAGAGAGCAGTACTTC.

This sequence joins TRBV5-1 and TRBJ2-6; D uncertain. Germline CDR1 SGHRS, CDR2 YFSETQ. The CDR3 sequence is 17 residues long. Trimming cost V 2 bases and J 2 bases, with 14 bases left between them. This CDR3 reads CASSFGFSAPGANVLTF. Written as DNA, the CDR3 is TGCGCCAGCAGCTTCGGATTCAGTGCGCCTGGGGCCAACGTCCTGACTTTC.

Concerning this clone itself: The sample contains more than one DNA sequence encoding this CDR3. Here the CDR3 DNA reads TGTGCCAGCAGACGTCAGGGGGCTGGGGAGCAGTACTTC. This translates into CASRRQGAGEQYF. This chain joins TRBV28 and TRBJ2-7, with 8 bases matching TRBD1. Germline V gene sequence: CDR1 MDHEN, CDR2 SYDVKM. V gave up 6 bases and J gave up 7 bases; unmatched junction bases: 8. The CDR3 runs 13 residues. The whole variable domain, remainder taken from reference TRBV28 and TRBJ2-7, is DVKVTQSSRYLVKRTGEKVFLECVQDMDHENMFWYRQDPGLGLRLIYFSYDVKMKEKGDIPEGYSVSREKKERFSLILESASTNQTSMYLCASRRQGAGEQYFGPGTRLTVT.

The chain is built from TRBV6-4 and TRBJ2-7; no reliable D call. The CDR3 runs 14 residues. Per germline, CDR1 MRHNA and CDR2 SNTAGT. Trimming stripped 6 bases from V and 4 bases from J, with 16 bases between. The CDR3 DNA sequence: TGTGCCAGCAGGGCGGTCGGTAAAGGGTACGAGCAGTACTTC. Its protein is CASRAVGKGYEQYF.

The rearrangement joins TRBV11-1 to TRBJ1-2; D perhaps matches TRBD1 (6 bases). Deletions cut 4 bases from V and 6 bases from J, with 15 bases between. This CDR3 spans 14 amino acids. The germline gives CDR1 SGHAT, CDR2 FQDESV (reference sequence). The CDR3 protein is CASSSNRGANGYTF. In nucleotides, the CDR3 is TGTGCCAGCAGCTCGAACCGGGGGGCCAATGGCTACACCTTC.

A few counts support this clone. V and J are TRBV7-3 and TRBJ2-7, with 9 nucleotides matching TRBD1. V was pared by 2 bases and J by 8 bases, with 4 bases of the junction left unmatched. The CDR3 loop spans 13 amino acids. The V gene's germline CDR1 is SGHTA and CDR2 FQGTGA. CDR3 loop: CASSLGTGSKQYF. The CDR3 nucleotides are TGTGCCAGCAGCTTAGGGACAGGGAGTAAGCAGTACTTC.

The CDR3 loop reads CASSLGQGGSTEAFF. The CDR3 DNA sequence: TGTGCCAGCTCACTCGGACAGGGGGGGAGCACTGAAGCTTTCTTT. The rearrangement joins TRBV18 to TRBJ1-1, with 10 bases lining up with TRBD1. J gave up 4 bases and V 4 bases, and 6 bases lay outside the gene matches. The CDR3 covers 15 residues. CDR1 and CDR2 (germline): KGHSH, LQKENI.

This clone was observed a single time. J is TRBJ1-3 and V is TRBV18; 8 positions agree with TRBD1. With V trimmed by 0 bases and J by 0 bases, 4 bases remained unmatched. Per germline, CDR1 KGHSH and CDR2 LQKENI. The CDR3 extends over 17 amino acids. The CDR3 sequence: CASSPPDRAYSGNTIYF. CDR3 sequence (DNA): TGTGCCAGCTCACCACCGGACAGGGCCTACTCTGGAAACACCATATATTTT.

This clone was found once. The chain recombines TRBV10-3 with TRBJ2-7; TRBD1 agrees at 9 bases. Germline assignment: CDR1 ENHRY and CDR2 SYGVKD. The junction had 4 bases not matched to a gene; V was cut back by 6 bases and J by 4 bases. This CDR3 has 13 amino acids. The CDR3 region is CAISRDREYEQYF. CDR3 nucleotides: TGTGCCATCAGCCGGGACAGGGAGTACGAGCAGTACTTC.

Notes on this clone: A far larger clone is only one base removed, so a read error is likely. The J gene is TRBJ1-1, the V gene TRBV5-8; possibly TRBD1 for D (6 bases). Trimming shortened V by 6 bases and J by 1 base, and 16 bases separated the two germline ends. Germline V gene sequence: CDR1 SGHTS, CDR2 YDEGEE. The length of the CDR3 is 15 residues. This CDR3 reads CASNRRGGSNTEAFF. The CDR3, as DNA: TGTGCCAGCAACCGGAGGGGGGGATCGAACACTGAAGCTTTCTTT.

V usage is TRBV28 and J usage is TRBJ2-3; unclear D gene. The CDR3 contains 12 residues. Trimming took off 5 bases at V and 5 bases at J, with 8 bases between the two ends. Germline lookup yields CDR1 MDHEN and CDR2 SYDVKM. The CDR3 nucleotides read TGTGCCAGCAGTAGAAACAGAGATACGCAGTATTTT. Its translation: CASSRNRDTQYF.

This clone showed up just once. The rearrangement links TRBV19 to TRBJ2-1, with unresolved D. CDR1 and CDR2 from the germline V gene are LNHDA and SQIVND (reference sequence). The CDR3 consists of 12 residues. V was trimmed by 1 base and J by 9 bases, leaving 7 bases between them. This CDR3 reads CASSIVRTEQFF. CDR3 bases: TGTGCCAGTAGTATAGTACGGACTGAGCAGTTCTTC.

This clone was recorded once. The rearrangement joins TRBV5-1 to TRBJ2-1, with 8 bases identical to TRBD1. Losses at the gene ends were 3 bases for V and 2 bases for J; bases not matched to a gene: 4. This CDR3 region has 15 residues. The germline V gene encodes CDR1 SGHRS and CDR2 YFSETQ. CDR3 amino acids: CASSSGQGPYNEQFF. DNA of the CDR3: TGCGCCAGCAGCTCCGGACAGGGCCCCTACAATGAGCAGTTCTTC.

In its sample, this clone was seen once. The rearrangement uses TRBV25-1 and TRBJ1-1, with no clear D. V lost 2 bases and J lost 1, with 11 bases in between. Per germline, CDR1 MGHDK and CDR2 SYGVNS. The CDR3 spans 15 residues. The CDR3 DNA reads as TGTGCCAGCAGTGAAAGTTCCGCAGGGAACACTGAAGCTTTCTTT. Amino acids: CASSESSAGNTEAFF.

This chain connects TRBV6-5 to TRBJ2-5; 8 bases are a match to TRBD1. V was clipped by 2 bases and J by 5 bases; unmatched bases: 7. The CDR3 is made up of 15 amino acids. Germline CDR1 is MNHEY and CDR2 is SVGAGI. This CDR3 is CASSYPRQGLETQYF. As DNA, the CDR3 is TGTGCCAGCAGTTACCCCAGACAGGGGTTGGAGACCCAGTACTTC.

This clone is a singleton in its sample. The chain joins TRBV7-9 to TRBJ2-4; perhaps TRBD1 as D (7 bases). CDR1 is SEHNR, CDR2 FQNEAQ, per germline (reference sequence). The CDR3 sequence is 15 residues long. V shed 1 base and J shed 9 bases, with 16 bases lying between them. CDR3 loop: CASSLVETQGGIQYF. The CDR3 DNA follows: TGTGCCAGCAGCTTAGTCGAGACCCAGGGGGGCATTCAGTACTTC.

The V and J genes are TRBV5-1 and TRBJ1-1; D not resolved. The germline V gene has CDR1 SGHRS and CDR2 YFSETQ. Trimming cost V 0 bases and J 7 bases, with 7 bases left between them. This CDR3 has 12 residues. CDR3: CASSLAGNEAFF. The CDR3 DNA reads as TGCGCCAGCAGCTTGGCGGGAAATGAAGCTTTCTTT.

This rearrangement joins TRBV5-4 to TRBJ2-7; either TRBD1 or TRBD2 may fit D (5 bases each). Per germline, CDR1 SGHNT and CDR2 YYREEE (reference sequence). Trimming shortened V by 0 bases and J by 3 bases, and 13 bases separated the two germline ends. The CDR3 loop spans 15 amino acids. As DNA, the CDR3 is TGTGCCAGCAGCTTGGTACAGGACTCACACTACGAGCAGTACTTC. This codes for CASSLVQDSHYEQYF.

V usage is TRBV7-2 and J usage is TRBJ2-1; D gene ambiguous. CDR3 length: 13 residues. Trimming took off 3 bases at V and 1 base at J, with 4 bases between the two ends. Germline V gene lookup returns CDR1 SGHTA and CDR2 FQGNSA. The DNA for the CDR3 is TGTGCCAGCAGCTTCCAGTCCTACAATGAGCAGTTCTTC. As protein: CASSFQSYNEQFF.